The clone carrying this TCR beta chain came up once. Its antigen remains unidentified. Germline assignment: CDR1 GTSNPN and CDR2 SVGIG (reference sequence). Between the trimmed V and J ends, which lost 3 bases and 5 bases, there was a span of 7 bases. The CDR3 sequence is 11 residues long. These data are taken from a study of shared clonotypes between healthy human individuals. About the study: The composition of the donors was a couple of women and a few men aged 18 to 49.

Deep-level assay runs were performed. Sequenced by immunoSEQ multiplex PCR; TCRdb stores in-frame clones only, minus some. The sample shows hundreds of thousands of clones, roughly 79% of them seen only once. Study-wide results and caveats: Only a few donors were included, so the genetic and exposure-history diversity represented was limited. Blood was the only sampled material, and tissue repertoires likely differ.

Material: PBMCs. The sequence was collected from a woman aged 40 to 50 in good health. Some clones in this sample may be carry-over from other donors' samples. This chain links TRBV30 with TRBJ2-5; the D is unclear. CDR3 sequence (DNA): TGTGCCTGGAGCTCGGCGGAGACCCAGTACTTC. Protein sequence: CAWSSAETQYF.